The clone carrying this T cell receptor (beta chain) was detected ten times or more. The data were taken from a study of early T cells in non-severe SARS-CoV-2 infection. Study context: Chains were not paired, and sequencing was done on bulk RNA from unsorted whole blood.

V was clipped by 3 bases and J by 4 bases; unmatched bases: 6. Germline V CDR1 and CDR2: WSHSY, SAAADI. CDR3 length: 15 amino acids. MiXCR, run by TCRdb on the 5' RACE reads, gives a single entry per CDR3 protein. The sample includes fewer than 25,000 distinct CDR3 sequences, about 3.7% of them seen just once. V gene TRBV10-2 combines with J gene TRBJ2-5; 9 bases map to TRBD2. The sequence derives from an adult who was a healthcare worker with PCR-confirmed SARS-CoV-2 infection or an uninfected control (not recorded which). Sequencing was carried out using whole blood. The CDR3 sequence: CASSENLAGLETQYF. CDR3 coding DNA: TGCGCCAGCAGTGAAAATCTAGCGGGGTTAGAGACCCAGTACTTC.